These 9 T cell receptor beta chains originate from one sample sequenced in a study of sequential checkpoint blockade in melanoma. Some clones are missing from TCRdb's copy, which holds only in-frame ones; the method was immunoSEQ multiplex PCR. The table includes over 2,500 clones, roughly a fifth detected once. Indicated treatment: randomized to nivolumab then ipilimumab (arm A) or the reverse (arm B). This material consisted of tumor tissue (inferred from file names), taken from a patient given nivolumab and ipilimumab in sequence. These receptors were collected from a human donor with melanoma.

This chain connects TRBV6-8 to TRBJ2-2; maybe TRBD1 (5 bases). The V end lost 6 bases, the J end lost 1 base, and 9 bases lay between the germline ends. Germline CDR1 and CDR2: MNHGY and SAAAGT. This CDR3 has 14 residues. DNA for the CDR3: TGTGCCAGCAGCGTCAGGGAGAACACCGGGGAGCTGTTTTTT. This encodes CASSVRENTGELFF.

The chain links TRBV19 to TRBJ1-2, with a tentative D call TRBD1 (6 bases). Per germline, CDR1 LNHDA and CDR2 SQIVND (reference sequence). CDR3 length equals 13 residues. Trimming took 7 bases from V and 3 from J, leaving 12 bases between them. The CDR3 sequence is CASMGGQYYGYTF. CDR3 DNA sequence: TGTGCCAGTATGGGGGGGCAGTACTATGGCTACACCTTC.

In this sample, this clone turned up a few times. V usage is TRBV28 and J usage is TRBJ2-2; D not certain. CDR3 length: 15 residues. Trimming pared 4 bases from V and 6 bases from J, leaving 15 bases between. Germline V gene lookup returns CDR1 MDHEN and CDR2 SYDVKM. CDR3 region: CASSSSLVGSGELFF. CDR3 in DNA: TGTGCCAGCAGTTCGTCCCTCGTGGGGTCCGGGGAGCTGTTTTTT. The full variable domain, rest sourced from reference TRBV28 and TRBJ2-2, is DVKVTQSSRYLVKRTGEKVFLECVQDMDHENMFWYRQDPGLGLRLIYFSYDVKMKEKGDIPEGYSVSREKKERFSLILESASTNQTSMYLCASSSSLVGSGELFFGEGSRLTVL.

This clone was seen only a few times. The V gene is TRBV7-5, the J gene TRBJ2-7; TRBD1 is the table's D call, not checked against the DNA. TRBV7-5 is assigned pseudogene status. CDR3 size: 14 residues. The CDR3 nucleotides are TGTGCCAGCAGGCTGGCAGGTCCTGCCTACGAGCAGTACTTC. Protein sequence: CASRLAGPAYEQYF.

There are a few counts of this clone. J is TRBJ2-1 and V is TRBV6-8, with D tentatively TRBD1 (6 bases). The V gene lost 5 bases and the J gene lost 2 bases, with 13 bases spanning the gap. The CDR3 extends over 15 amino acids. Germline CDR1 reads MNHGY; CDR2 reads SAAAGT. CDR3 protein: CASSSGQPAYNEQFF. In nucleotides, the CDR3 is TGTGCCAGCAGTAGTGGACAGCCTGCCTACAATGAGCAGTTCTTC.

This clone was seen a few times. V gene TRBV10-3 combines with J gene TRBJ2-3; D unclear. The CDR3 has 13 residues. Germline V gene data show CDR1 as ENHRY and CDR2 as SYGVKD. Trimming removed 8 bases from V and 1 base from J, with 10 bases in between. DNA for the CDR3: TGTGCCATCGGGGTGCAGGGCACAGATACGCAGTATTTT. Residues: CAIGVQGTDTQYF.

This clone was detected many times. The chain couples TRBV11-3 to TRBJ1-2; D gene unclear. This CDR3 spans 14 amino acids. Between the trimmed V and J ends, which lost 3 bases and 2 bases, there was a span of 10 bases. Germline V lookup: CDR1 SGHNT, CDR2 YENEEA. The CDR3 DNA reads as TGTGCCAGCAGCTTGGGGATAGGCAACTATGGCTACACCTTC. This translates into CASSLGIGNYGYTF.

The chain has TRBV28 and TRBJ1-2; D perhaps matches TRBD1 (5 bases). The CDR3 totals 13 residues. V shed 2 bases and J shed 7 bases, with 11 bases lying between them. Germline CDR1 reads MDHEN; CDR2 reads SYDVKM. The CDR3 DNA follows: TGTGCCAGCAGTTTAGGCAGGGCTACTGGCTACACCTTC. This translates into CASSLGRATGYTF.

The J gene is TRBJ1-1, the V gene TRBV28; no firm D call. CDR1 and CDR2 (germline): MDHEN, SYDVKM. This CDR3 is 14 amino acids long. Trimming removed 2 bases from V and 5 bases from J, with 12 bases in between. Here the CDR3 reads CASSLSQVGTEAFF. The CDR3 DNA reads as TGTGCCAGCAGTTTAAGTCAGGTCGGGACTGAAGCTTTCTTT.